The sequence of this T cell receptor beta chain was determined in a study of blood T cell repertoires in COVID-19 (dated by TCRdb to the early 2020s). Regarding the research as a whole: The collaborator samples originated in the United States, Italy and Spain and spanned the acute and convalescent phases of COVID-19. Where available, HLA class I and class II types were taken from metadata supplied by the sample provider and were not determined by assay-based typing. Samples came from the ongoing ImmuneRACE study (first 160 participants) plus 1,254 subjects from 6 global collaborators. The prospective study material was composed of cDNA or gDNA derived from T cells, B-cell-depleted T cells, or PBMCs. A de-identified subject ID, COVID-19 status, age in years and sex were almost always included in the sample metadata. Subjects who had been exposed to COVID-19, were actively infected with it, or had recovered from it provided the deeply sampled blood TCRbeta repertoires that made up the dataset. The repertoires were made available in a free public database intended to serve as a resource for research on the immune response to SARS-CoV-2.

The immunoSEQ Assay, a bias-controlled multiplex PCR, was used to amplify TCRbeta CDR3 regions from genomic DNA. The paper's data handling went like this. The number of nucleated cells in each sample was estimated from the amplification of reference gene primers within the assay. To quantify the absolute abundance of each unique TCRbeta CDR3 rearrangement, sequence reads were collapsed and filtered. For each sample, productive Simpson clonality was calculated by taking the square root of Simpson's diversity index across productive rearrangements. TCRdb carries this immuneACCESS record with in-frame sequences only. Its versions omit some clonotypes, under half of them owing to an unresolved V gene in the studies checked, with the rest unexplained. V and J calls and clone size are copied from that table; D and trimming were computed from the DNA. Within this sample are fewer than 400,000 clones, with around 84% of them counted one time only. Of the sample, roughly 4.5% is held by the ten largest clones.

Broad study findings and their caveats: The amount of clinical and demographic metadata varied by source and participant and was provided uncurated.

CDR1 and CDR2 are drawn from the germline V gene: KGHSH, LQKENI. Taken from cysteine to phenylalanine, the CDR3 has 15 residues. Here the CDR3 DNA is all that survives: 45 bases in frame from base 1. Trimming removed 1 base from V and 5 bases from J, leaving 12 bases between the germline ends. Participants in the prospective study were aged roughly 18 to 90 years, lived in approximately 26 United States geographic areas, and enrolled through a virtual design. In the prospective study, participants were assigned to cohorts based on the clinical history participants reported in a screening survey and a study questionnaire. Recovered participants in ImmuneRACE Cohort 3 were defined by two consecutive negative NP/OP PCR tests, clearance by a healthcare professional, or resolution of symptoms. In the prospective study, mobile phlebotomists collected whole blood, serum and a nasopharyngeal or oropharyngeal swab from each participant. Over a 2-month period, participants in the prospective study had the option of providing additional blood draws and questionnaires. Before DNA extraction, prospective study blood samples were shipped either frozen or at room temperature.

A word on this clone: Its antigen remains unidentified. No base qualities exist here, and no much larger clone lies one base off it.

The receptor chain draws on TRBV18 and TRBJ1-3, with the D gene call left open. Sequencing was done on a sample of PBMCs or T cells enriched from blood (not recorded which). This sequence originates from a man aged 30 to 39 who had recovered from COVID-19. The nucleotides are TGTGCCAGCTCACCACGAACAGTCGAGAGAAACACCATATATTTT. Its coded protein is CASSPRTVERNTIYF.